The clone carrying this TCR beta chain has only a few counts. The same CDR3 also results from other DNA sequences found in this sample. The sample originates from a study of blood T cell repertoires in COVID-19. Across the study: The United States, Italy and Spain supplied acute and convalescent COVID-19 samples. PBMCs, B-cell-depleted T cells, or T cells provided the cDNA or gDNA that made up the material.

Original handling: Reference gene primer amplification in the assay estimated nucleated cell counts. TCRdb's table, derived via immunoSEQ multiplex PCR, lists solely in-frame clones and lacks some. That table is the source of V, J and clone size, and D and trimming were worked out from the DNA. Here the sample spans around 80,000 clones, over 65% being singletons. The CDR3 contains 12 residues. Trimming left V 6 bases short and J 1 base short, with 4 bases between. The sequence came from a man aged 45-65 years with active or convalescent COVID-19. Sequenced sample: peripheral blood. The chain has TRBV12-3 or TRBV12-4 and TRBJ1-3; D gene unclear. CDR3 coding DNA: TGTGCCAGCAGGTCTTCTGGAAACACCATATATTTT. It specifies CASRSSGNTIYF.